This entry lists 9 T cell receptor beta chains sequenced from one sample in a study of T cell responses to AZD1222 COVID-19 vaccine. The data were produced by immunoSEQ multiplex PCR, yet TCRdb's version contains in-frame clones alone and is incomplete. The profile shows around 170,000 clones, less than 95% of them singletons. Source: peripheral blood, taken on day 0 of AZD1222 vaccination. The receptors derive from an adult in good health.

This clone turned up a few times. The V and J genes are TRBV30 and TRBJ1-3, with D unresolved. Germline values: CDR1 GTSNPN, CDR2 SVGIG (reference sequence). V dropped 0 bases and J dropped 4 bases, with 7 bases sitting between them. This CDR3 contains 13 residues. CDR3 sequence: CAWSVGLGNTIYF. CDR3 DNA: TGTGCCTGGAGTGTTGGCCTAGGAAACACCATATATTTT.

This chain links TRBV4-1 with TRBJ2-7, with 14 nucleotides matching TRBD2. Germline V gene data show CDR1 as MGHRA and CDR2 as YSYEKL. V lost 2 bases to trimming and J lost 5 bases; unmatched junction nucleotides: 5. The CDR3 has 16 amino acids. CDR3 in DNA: TGCGCCAGCAGCCAAACGGGACTAGCGGGAGTGGACGAGCAGTACTTC. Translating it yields CASSQTGLAGVDEQYF.

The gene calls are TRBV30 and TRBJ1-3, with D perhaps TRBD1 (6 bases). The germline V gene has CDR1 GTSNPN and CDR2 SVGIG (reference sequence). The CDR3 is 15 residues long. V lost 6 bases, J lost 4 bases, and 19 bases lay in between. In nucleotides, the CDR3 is TGTGCCTGCCCGGAAAGGGGGGCAGCAGGAAACACCATATATTTT. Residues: CACPERGAAGNTIYF.

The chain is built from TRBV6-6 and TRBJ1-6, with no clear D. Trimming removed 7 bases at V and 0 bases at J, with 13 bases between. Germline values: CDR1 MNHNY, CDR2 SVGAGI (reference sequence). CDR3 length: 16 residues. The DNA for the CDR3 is TGTGCCAGCACCCTAGACACGAGCTCCTATAATTCACCCCTCCACTTT. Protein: CASTLDTSSYNSPLHF.

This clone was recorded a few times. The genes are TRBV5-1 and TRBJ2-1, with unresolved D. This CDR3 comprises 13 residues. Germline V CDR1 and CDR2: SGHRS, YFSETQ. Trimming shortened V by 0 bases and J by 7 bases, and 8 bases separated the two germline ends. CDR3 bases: TGCGCCAGCAGCTTGGCCGGGCGGAATGAGCAGTTCTTC. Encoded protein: CASSLAGRNEQFF. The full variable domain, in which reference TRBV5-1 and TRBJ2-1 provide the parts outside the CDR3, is KAGVTQTPRYLIKTRGQQVTLSCSPISGHRSVSWYQQTPGQGLQFLFEYFSETQRNKGNFPGRFSGRQFSNSRSEMNVSTLELGDSALYLCASSLAGRNEQFFGPGTRLTVL.

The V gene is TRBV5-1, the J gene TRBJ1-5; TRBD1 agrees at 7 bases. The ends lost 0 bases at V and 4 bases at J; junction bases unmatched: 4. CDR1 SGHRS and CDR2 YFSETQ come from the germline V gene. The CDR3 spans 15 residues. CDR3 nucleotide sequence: TGCGCCAGCAGCTTGGGGGACAGAGAGAATCAGCCCCAGCATTTT. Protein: CASSLGDRENQPQHF.

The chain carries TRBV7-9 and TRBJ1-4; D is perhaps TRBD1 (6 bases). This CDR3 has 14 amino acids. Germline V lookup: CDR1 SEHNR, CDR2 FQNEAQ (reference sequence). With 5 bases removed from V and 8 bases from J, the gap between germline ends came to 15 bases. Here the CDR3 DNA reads TGTGCCAGCAGCCTTGGACAGTCCCGGGAAAAACTGTTTTTT. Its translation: CASSLGQSREKLFF.

The DNA for the CDR3 is TGTGCCAGCAGTTTAGGTCAGATCAACGAGCAGTACTTC. It encodes CASSLGQINEQYF. J is TRBJ2-7 and V is TRBV28; no clear D. Trimming stripped 2 bases from V and 5 bases from J, with 10 bases between. Germline V CDR1 and CDR2: MDHEN, SYDVKM. The CDR3 spans 13 residues.

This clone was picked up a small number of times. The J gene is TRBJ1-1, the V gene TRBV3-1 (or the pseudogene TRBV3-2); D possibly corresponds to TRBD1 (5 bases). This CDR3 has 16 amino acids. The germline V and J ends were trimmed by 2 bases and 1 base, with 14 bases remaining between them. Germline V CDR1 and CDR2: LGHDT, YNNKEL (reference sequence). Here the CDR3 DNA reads TGTGCCAGCAGCCAATGGCGGGACGGCACGAACACTGAAGCTTTCTTT. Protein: CASSQWRDGTNTEAFF.